This T cell receptor (beta chain) appears in the sequencing data of a study of cytomegalovirus exposure and HLA in healthy donors. Study-level information: A subsequent analysis reported that the roughly 120 validation repertoires were produced on the same platform that had also been used for the roughly 670 first-cohort repertoires. Overall study results and limits: Within the approximately 110 validation repertoires, first-cohort TCR clusters tended to co-occur, according to a later analysis. Specificity for CMV antigens was confirmed in vitro for three of the CMV-associated chains. It was approximately 160 TCR beta chains that were listed as cytomegalovirus-associated.

Profiled with immunoSEQ multiplex PCR; TCRdb holds only in-frame clones, not every one. The table includes tens of thousands of clones, roughly 94% detected once. This clone was counted a single time. Its antigen is not identified. Per germline, CDR1 SGHDN and CDR2 FVKESK. The ends were cut back, 0 bases at V and 5 bases at J, with 13 bases in the middle. The CDR3 has 15 amino acids. This receptor was identified in a young woman in good health and CMV-seronegative. This chain uses TRBV14 with TRBJ1-2, with unresolved D. The sequenced sample was PBMCs. As DNA, the CDR3 is TGTGCCAGCAGCCAAGATGGGAGGTTGGGGTATGGCTACACCTTC. Translated, it gives CASSQDGRLGYGYTF.